A single sample gave rise to the 26 T cell receptor beta chains below, sequenced in a study of OX40 agonist ivuxolimab in advanced cancers. Here immunoSEQ multiplex PCR was the method, and the copy in TCRdb shows in-frame clones only, minus some. The table includes roughly 20,000 clones, under 90% detected once. The source material was CD4+ or CD8+ T cells sorted from blood, sampled in a trial of the OX40 agonist ivuxolimab. Receptor source: an adult with an advanced solid tumor such as melanoma, head and neck, liver or kidney cancer.

The V and J genes are TRBV10-3 and TRBJ1-1; TRBD1 is a possible D gene (5 bases). Germline CDR1 ENHRY, CDR2 SYGVKD. Trimming stripped 5 bases from V and 1 base from J, with 14 bases between. The CDR3 has 15 amino acids. CDR3 protein: CAISNFLGQNTEAFF. CDR3 nucleotides: TGTGCCATCAGTAATTTCTTAGGACAGAACACTGAAGCTTTCTTT.

V is TRBV6-4 and J is TRBJ1-5; D may be TRBD1 (6 bases). V was pared by 7 bases and J by 5 bases, with 12 bases between. Germline CDR1 and CDR2: MRHNA and SNTAGT. The CDR3 loop spans 13 amino acids. The CDR3 reads CASTERGDQPQHF. CDR3 bases: TGTGCCAGCACCGAGAGGGGGGATCAGCCCCAGCATTTT.

Within the sample, this clone is medium-sized. This chain joins TRBV6-1 and TRBJ1-5; unclear D gene. CDR1 and CDR2 from the germline V gene are MNHNS and SASEGT. V was trimmed by 10 bases and J by 0 bases, leaving 16 bases between them. The CDR3 loop spans 15 amino acids. The CDR3 protein is CATRVDLYSNQPQHF. CDR3 in DNA: TGTGCCACCCGTGTGGACCTTTATAGCAATCAGCCCCAGCATTTT.

J is TRBJ2-7 and V is TRBV9; possibly TRBD1 for D (5 bases). CDR1 is SGDLS, CDR2 YYNGEE, per germline. V was shortened by 0 bases and J by 2 bases, with 12 bases between the two germline ends. The CDR3 has 15 residues. This CDR3 is CASSVAGISPYEQYF. The CDR3 coding sequence is TGTGCCAGCAGCGTAGCAGGGATTTCACCCTACGAGCAGTACTTC.

The chain carries TRBV7-3 and TRBJ2-1; D uncertain. The CDR3 loop spans 14 amino acids. Trimming took 5 bases from V and 9 from J, leaving 17 bases between them. Germline values: CDR1 SGHTA, CDR2 FQGTGA. CDR3 protein: CASSPSDPGAEQFF. The CDR3 region has the DNA TGTGCCAGCAGCCCCTCGGATCCTGGTGCTGAGCAGTTCTTC.

CDR3 coding DNA: TGTGCCATCAGGGACGGCGGGGGAGAGGAGACCCAGTACTTC. Protein sequence: CAIRDGGGEETQYF. The chain links TRBV10-3 to TRBJ2-5; 7 nucleotides agree with TRBD2. Germline CDR1 is ENHRY and CDR2 is SYGVKD. The CDR3 extends over 14 amino acids. Trimming cost V 6 bases and J 5 bases; bases outside gene matches: 9.

The chain is built from TRBV5-4 and TRBJ2-7; D unresolved. This CDR3 region has 12 residues. Germline values: CDR1 SGHNT, CDR2 YYREEE (reference sequence). The V end lost 0 bases, the J end lost 3 bases, and 4 bases lay between the germline ends. The CDR3 here is CASSLGIYEQYF. Here the CDR3 DNA reads TGTGCCAGCAGCTTGGGCATCTACGAGCAGTACTTC.

This clone is a singleton in its sample. The rearrangement uses TRBV5-5 and TRBJ2-7, with 11 bases that match TRBD2. V trimming: 3 bases; J trimming: 2 bases; junction bases outside the gene matches: 4. The CDR3 loop spans 15 amino acids. Germline CDR1 reads SGHKS; CDR2 reads YYEKEE (reference sequence). The CDR3: CASSSTSGATYEQYF. In DNA form, the CDR3 reads TGTGCCAGCAGCTCGACTAGCGGGGCTACCTACGAGCAGTACTTC.

The chain has TRBV7-2 and TRBJ2-2; 7 nucleotides line up with TRBD2. Germline trimming cut 3 bases from V and 6 bases from J; bases unmatched to any gene: 10. CDR1 is SGHTA, CDR2 FQGNSA, per germline. The CDR3 totals 16 residues. As DNA, the CDR3 is TGTGCCAGCAGCTTTTTTTTTGCGGGAGACCCCGGGGAGCTGTTTTTT. Translating it yields CASSFFFAGDPGELFF. Looking up the rest from reference TRBV7-2 and TRBJ2-2 gives the full variable domain: GAGVSQSPSNKVTEKGKDVELRCDPISGHTALYWYRQSLGQGLEFLIYFQGNSAPDKSGLPSDRFSAERTGGSVSTLTIQRTQQEDSAVYLCASSFFFAGDPGELFFGEGSRLTVL.

The CDR3 spells CASRDSLSGANVLTF. CDR3 sequence (DNA): TGTGCCAGCCGGGACAGCCTCTCTGGGGCCAACGTCCTGACTTTC. The V gene is TRBV19, the J gene TRBJ2-6; 7 bases line up with TRBD1. The CDR3 sequence is 15 residues long. CDR1 and CDR2 from the germline V gene are LNHDA and SQIVND (reference sequence). Germline trimming cut 9 bases from V and 0 bases from J; bases unmatched to any gene: 5.

This chain links TRBV27 with TRBJ2-6, with D unresolved. The CDR3 runs to 16 residues. V was cut by 1 base and J by 0 bases, with 7 bases left in between. CDR1 MNHEY and CDR2 SMNVEV come from the germline V gene (reference sequence). In nucleotides, the CDR3 is TGTGCCAGCAGTTTATTAGGTAACTCTGGGGCCAACGTCCTGACTTTC. Residues: CASSLLGNSGANVLTF.

Written as DNA, the CDR3 is TGCGCCAGCAGCCAAGGAAAAGGCAGGGATCCCTACGAGCAGTACTTC. Residues: CASSQGKGRDPYEQYF. The chain links TRBV4-3 to TRBJ2-7; weak D call: TRBD1 (5 bases). Trimming took off 1 base at V and 2 bases at J, with 15 bases between the two ends. Germline V lookup: CDR1 LGHNA, CDR2 YSLEER. CDR3 length equals 16 residues.

The chain employs TRBV28 and TRBJ1-1; 7 bases map to TRBD1. Trimming cost V 1 base and J 0 bases; bases outside gene matches: 8. The CDR3 runs 17 residues. Germline V gives CDR1 MDHEN, CDR2 SYDVKM. CDR3 region: CASSLSYRQGLNTEAFF. CDR3 bases: TGTGCCAGCAGTTTATCGTACCGACAGGGACTGAACACTGAAGCTTTCTTT.

The J gene is TRBJ2-7, the V gene TRBV4-2; maybe TRBD1 (6 bases). Germline CDR1 LGHNA, CDR2 YNFKEQ. Trimming left V 3 bases short and J 3 bases short, with 12 bases between. This CDR3 has 14 residues. CDR3: CASSQGSQGYEQYF. CDR3 DNA: TGTGCCAGCAGCCAGGGCTCACAGGGCTACGAGCAGTACTTC.

This clone was recorded a few times. The chain joins TRBV9 to TRBJ1-1; D is possibly TRBD1 (5 bases). The CDR3 spans 15 residues. CDR1 is SGDLS, CDR2 YYNGEE, per germline. V lost 3 bases to trimming and J lost 5 bases, with 17 bases between them. CDR3 DNA: TGTGCCAGCAGCGCAAGCGGGGGATTTCGGACTGAAGCTTTCTTT. Protein product: CASSASGGFRTEAFF.

The chain joins TRBV28 to TRBJ1-2; D call uncertain. V was clipped by 3 bases and J by 1 base, with 12 bases between them. The germline gives CDR1 MDHEN, CDR2 SYDVKM. The CDR3 extends over 15 amino acids. The CDR3, as DNA: TGTGCCAGCAGTTTTTTAGGGCTTAATAACTATGGCTACACCTTC. Translated, it gives CASSFLGLNNYGYTF.

This clone has a handful of counts. The rearrangement joins TRBV25-1 to TRBJ1-2; D is ambiguous. This CDR3 has 13 residues. V was clipped by 1 base and J by 7 bases, with 10 bases between them. Germline CDR1 reads MGHDK; CDR2 reads SYGVNS. CDR3 sequence: CASSESFRGGYTF. CDR3 nucleotide sequence: TGTGCCAGCAGTGAATCGTTCCGGGGTGGCTACACCTTC.

The chain links TRBV6-4 to TRBJ2-1, with a possible D match to TRBD2 (5 bases). This CDR3 region has 15 residues. CDR1 and CDR2 (germline): MRHNA, SNTAGT. V lost 4 bases, J lost 2 bases, and 12 bases lay in between. CDR3 protein: CASSGGESAYNEQFF. For the CDR3, the DNA is TGTGCCAGCAGTGGTGGGGAGAGCGCCTACAATGAGCAGTTCTTC.

CDR3 nucleotides: TGTGCCAGCAGCGTGCACGGGGAGGTGGCAGATACGCAGTATTTT. Translating gives CASSVHGEVADTQYF. The gene calls are TRBV28 and TRBJ2-3; D perhaps matches TRBD2 (6 bases). This CDR3 has 15 amino acids. Germline V gene data show CDR1 as MDHEN and CDR2 as SYDVKM. Trimming left V 6 bases short and J 4 bases short, with 17 bases between.

The chain has TRBV13 and TRBJ2-3; D gene ambiguous. V was clipped by 4 bases and J by 0 bases, with 14 bases between them. The CDR3 spans 16 residues. CDR1 is PRHDT and CDR2 is FYEKMQ in the germline V gene (reference sequence). In nucleotides, the CDR3 is TGTGCCAGCAGCTCCCCCAAGGGTTCTAGCACAGATACGCAGTATTTT. This codes for CASSSPKGSSTDTQYF.

The chain carries TRBV28 and TRBJ2-2, with 8 bases aligning to TRBD1. Germline CDR1 and CDR2: MDHEN and SYDVKM. V shed 10 bases, J shed 6 bases, and the junction held 7 bases outside the gene matches. CDR3 length: 13 amino acids. As DNA, the CDR3 is TGTGCCACCGACAGGGGTCCCGCCGGGGAGCTGTTTTTT. Its translation is CATDRGPAGELFF.

This chain uses TRBV28 with TRBJ1-5; 8 nucleotides agree with TRBD1. The CDR3 is 14 amino acids. Losses at the gene ends were 4 bases for V and 5 bases for J; bases not matched to a gene: 4. Per germline, CDR1 MDHEN and CDR2 SYDVKM. CDR3 DNA: TGTGCCAGCAGTTGGACAGGGTCTGATCAGCCCCAGCATTTT. This gives the protein CASSWTGSDQPQHF.

The J gene is TRBJ2-1, the V gene TRBV7-3; 10 bases align to TRBD1. This CDR3 comprises 18 residues. CDR1 SGHTA and CDR2 FQGTGA come from the germline V gene. The trim removed 5 bases at V and 8 bases at J, leaving 18 bases unmatched. This CDR3 reads CASSPRATGGGGSDEQFF. In DNA form, the CDR3 reads TGTGCCAGCAGCCCACGAGCGACAGGGGGCGGTGGGAGCGATGAGCAGTTCTTC. Variable domain in full (rest from reference TRBV7-3 and TRBJ2-1): GAGVSQTPSNKVTEKGKYVELRCDPISGHTALYWYRQSLGQGPEFLIYFQGTGAADDSGLPNDRFFAVRPEGSVSTLKIQRTERGDSAVYLCASSPRATGGGGSDEQFFGPGTRLTVL.

This chain links TRBV28 with TRBJ1-3; D not resolved. The germline CDR1 and CDR2 sequences are MDHEN and SYDVKM. V shed 2 bases and J shed 0 bases, with 8 bases lying between them. CDR3 length equals 15 residues. CDR3: CASSLPGVSGNTIYF. The DNA of the CDR3 is TGTGCCAGCAGTTTACCAGGTGTCTCTGGAAACACCATATATTTT.

The chain recombines TRBV5-6 with TRBJ2-7; D is ambiguous. This CDR3 has 14 amino acids. In germline, CDR1 is SGHDT, CDR2 YYEEEE. V lost 0 bases and J 4 bases, leaving 11 bases between the germline ends. CDR3 DNA: TGTGCCAGCAGCTTGGTTTACTATTCTTACGAGCAGTACTTC. It translates to CASSLVYYSYEQYF.

V usage is TRBV28 and J usage is TRBJ2-7; 9 bases align to TRBD2. Germline CDR1 reads MDHEN; CDR2 reads SYDVKM. The CDR3 runs 14 residues. J was trimmed by 3 bases and V by 4 bases; bases with no gene match: 4. The CDR3 bases are TGTGCCAGCAGTTATGCTAGCGGGGTCTACGAGCAGTACTTC. As protein: CASSYASGVYEQYF.